The present T cell receptor beta chain was sequenced within a study of T cell responses to AZD1222 COVID-19 vaccine. Study findings and constraints: Spike-specific TCR repertoires showed rising breadth and depth after two AZD1222 doses. Just 5 to 7 AZD1222 recipients tested seropositive at baseline. Repertoire sampling happened only post peak T cell response. The donor cohort was predominantly white British with a female majority, and clonal diversity may have been underestimated.

TCRdb's copy holds only in-frame clones and misses some; the assay was immunoSEQ multiplex PCR. The table records over 100,000 clones, around nine tenths of them present only once. Comment on this clone: Its antigen is not known.

The receptor was isolated from an adult in good health. Sequences were derived from peripheral blood, sampled on day 0 of AZD1222 vaccination.

In DNA form, the CDR3 reads TGTGCCAGCAGCCCACAGGCCTATAATTCACCCCTCCACTTT. This translates into CASSPQAYNSPLHF. V and J are TRBV7-2 and TRBJ1-6; D is possibly TRBD1 (5 bases). Trimming stripped 5 bases from V and 2 bases from J, with 7 bases between. Germline-derived CDR1 and CDR2 are SGHTA and FQGNSA. This CDR3 has 14 amino acids.